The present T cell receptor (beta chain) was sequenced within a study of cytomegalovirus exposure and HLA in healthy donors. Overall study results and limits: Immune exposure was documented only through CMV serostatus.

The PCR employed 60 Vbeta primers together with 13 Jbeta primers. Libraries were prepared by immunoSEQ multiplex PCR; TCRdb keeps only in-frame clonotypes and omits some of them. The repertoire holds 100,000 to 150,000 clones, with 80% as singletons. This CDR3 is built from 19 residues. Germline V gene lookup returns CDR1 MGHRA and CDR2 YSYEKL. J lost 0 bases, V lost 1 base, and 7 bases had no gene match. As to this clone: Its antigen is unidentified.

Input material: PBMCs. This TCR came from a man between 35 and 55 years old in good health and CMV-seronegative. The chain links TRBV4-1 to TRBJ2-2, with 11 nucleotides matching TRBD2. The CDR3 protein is CASSQVGLAGGPNTGELFF. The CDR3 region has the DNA TGCGCCAGCAGCCAAGTGGGTCTAGCGGGGGGTCCGAACACCGGGGAGCTGTTTTTT.